This TCR beta chain was identified in a study of blood T cells in healthy people across ages. Through a sample-barcoded 5' primer and a J-beta primer mix, a second PCR was run for roughly 7 to 11 cycles. TCRdb re-called the 5' RACE reads with MiXCR, one entry per CDR3 protein. This table has approximately 960,000 distinct CDR3 sequences, about 27% appearing once. The CDR3 has 14 amino acids. Trimming took off 6 bases at V and 1 base at J, with 12 bases between the two ends. The sample was also reused in another study, on T cells of mothers and their children.

This rearrangement joins TRBV12-3 or TRBV12-4 to TRBJ1-1; tentative D call: TRBD1 (6 bases). This clonotype originated in a woman aged 35 to 49 in good health. Sequencing was performed on blood. The DNA of the CDR3 is TGTGCCAGCAGCAGACAGGAAGGGAACACTGAAGCTTTCTTT. The encoded protein is CASSRQEGNTEAFF.